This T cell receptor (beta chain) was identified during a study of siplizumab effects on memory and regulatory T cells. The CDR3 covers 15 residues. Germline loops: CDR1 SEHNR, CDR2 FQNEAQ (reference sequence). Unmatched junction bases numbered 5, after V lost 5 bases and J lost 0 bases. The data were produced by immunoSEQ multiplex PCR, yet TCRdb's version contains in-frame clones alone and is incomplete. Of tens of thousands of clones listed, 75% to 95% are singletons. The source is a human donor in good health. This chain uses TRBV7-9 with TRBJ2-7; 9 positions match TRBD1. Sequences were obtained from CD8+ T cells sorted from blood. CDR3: CASSLTGQGSYEQYF. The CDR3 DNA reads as TGTGCCAGCAGCCTGACGGGACAGGGCTCCTACGAGCAGTACTTC.